This T cell receptor (beta chain) derives from a study of shared clonotypes between healthy human individuals. Study-level findings and limits: Among donors, clonotype sharing was expected to be affected by sequencing depth. When compared with the clonotypes that were shared by all four sorted-subset donors, the non-shared clonotypes turned out to have lower generation probabilities.

Each subset's genomic DNA was split evenly across several immunoSEQ plates. About 30,000 T cell genomes, or approximately 200 ng DNA, went into the sorted-subset replicate PCRs. Sequenced by immunoSEQ multiplex PCR; TCRdb stores in-frame clones only, minus some. This sample has 2 million to 2.5 million clones, with 90% to 96% found just once. Concerning this clone itself: The antigen is undetermined.

In germline, CDR1 is KGHSH, CDR2 LQKENI. With 4 bases clipped from V and 3 bases from J, the junction kept 9 bases outside the gene matches. This CDR3 is 15 amino acids long. The chain joins TRBV18 to TRBJ2-7, with 7 bases identical to TRBD1. The source is a man aged 18 to 29 in good health. Sequenced material: naive CD4+ T cells sorted from blood. This sample's subset: CD45RA+ positively selected. The CDR3 spells CASSQSQGTFYEQYF. The DNA of the CDR3 is TGTGCCAGCTCACAATCACAGGGGACCTTCTACGAGCAGTACTTC. Full variable domain (missing parts from reference TRBV18 and TRBJ2-7): NAGVMQNPRHLVRRRGQEARLRCSPMKGHSHVYWYRQLPEEGLKFMVYLQKENIIDESGMPKERFSAEFPKEGPSILRIQQVVRGDSAAYFCASSQSQGTFYEQYFGPGTRLTVT.